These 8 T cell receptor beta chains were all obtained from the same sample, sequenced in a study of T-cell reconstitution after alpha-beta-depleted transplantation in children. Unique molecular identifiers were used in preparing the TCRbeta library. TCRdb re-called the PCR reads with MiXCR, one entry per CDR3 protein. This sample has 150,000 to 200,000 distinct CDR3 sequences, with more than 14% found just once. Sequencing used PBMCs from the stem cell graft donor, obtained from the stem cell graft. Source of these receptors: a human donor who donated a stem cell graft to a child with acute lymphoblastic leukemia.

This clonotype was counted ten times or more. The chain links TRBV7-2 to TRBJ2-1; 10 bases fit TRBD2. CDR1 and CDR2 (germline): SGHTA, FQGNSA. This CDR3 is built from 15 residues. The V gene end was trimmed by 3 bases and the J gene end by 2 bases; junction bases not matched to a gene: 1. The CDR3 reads CASSFLAGAYNEQFF. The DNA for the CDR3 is TGTGCCAGCAGCTTTCTAGCGGGAGCCTACAATGAGCAGTTCTTC.

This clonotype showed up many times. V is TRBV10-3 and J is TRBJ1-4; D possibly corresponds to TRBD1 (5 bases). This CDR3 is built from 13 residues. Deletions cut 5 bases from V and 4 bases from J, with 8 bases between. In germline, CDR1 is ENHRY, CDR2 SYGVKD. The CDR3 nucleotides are TGTGCCATCAGTAAACAGGATAATGAAAAACTGTTTTTT. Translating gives CAISKQDNEKLFF.

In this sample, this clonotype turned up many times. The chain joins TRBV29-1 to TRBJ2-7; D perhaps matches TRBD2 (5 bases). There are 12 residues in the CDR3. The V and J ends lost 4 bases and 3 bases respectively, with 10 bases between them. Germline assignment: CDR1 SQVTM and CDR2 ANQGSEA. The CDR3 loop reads CSVGHAGYEQYF. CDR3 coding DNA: TGCAGCGTTGGACATGCGGGCTACGAGCAGTACTTC.

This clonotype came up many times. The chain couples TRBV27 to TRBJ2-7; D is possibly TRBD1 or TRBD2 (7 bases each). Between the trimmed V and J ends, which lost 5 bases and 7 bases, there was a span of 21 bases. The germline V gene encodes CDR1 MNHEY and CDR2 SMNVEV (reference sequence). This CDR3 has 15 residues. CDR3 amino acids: CASSGARGRGGEQYF. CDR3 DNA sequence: TGTGCCAGCAGTGGTGCTCGGGGCAGGGGGGGGGAGCAGTACTTC.

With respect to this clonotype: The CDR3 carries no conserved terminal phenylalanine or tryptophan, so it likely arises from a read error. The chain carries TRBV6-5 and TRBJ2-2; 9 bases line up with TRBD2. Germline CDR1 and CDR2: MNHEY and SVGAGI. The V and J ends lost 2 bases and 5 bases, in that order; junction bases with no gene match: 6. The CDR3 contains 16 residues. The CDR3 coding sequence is TGTGCCAGCAGTTACCTTAGCGGGAGCGGAACCGGGGAGCTGTTTTTG. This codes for CASSYLSGSGTGELFL.

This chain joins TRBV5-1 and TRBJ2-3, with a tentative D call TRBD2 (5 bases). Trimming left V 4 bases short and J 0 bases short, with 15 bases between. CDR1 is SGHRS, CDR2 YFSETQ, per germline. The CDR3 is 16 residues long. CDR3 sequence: CASSLWAGRSTDTQYF. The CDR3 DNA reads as TGCGCCAGCAGCCTCTGGGCGGGCCGTAGCACAGATACGCAGTATTTT. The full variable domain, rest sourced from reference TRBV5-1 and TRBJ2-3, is KAGVTQTPRYLIKTRGQQVTLSCSPISGHRSVSWYQQTPGQGLQFLFEYFSETQRNKGNFPGRFSGRQFSNSRSEMNVSTLELGDSALYLCASSLWAGRSTDTQYFGPGTRLTVL.

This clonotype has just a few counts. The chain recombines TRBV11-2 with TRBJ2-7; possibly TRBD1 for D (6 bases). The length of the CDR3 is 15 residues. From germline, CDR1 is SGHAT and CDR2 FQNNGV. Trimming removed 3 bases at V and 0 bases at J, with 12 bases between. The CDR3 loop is CASSFGQMSSYEQYF. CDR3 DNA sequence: TGTGCCAGCAGCTTTGGACAGATGAGCTCCTACGAGCAGTACTTC.

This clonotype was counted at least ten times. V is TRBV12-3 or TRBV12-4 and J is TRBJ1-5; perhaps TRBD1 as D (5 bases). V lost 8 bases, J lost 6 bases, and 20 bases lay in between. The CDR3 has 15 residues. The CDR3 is CASGGQDTLGQPQHF. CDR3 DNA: TGTGCCAGCGGTGGGCAGGACACCCTCGGTCAGCCCCAGCATTTT.